Shown below are 25 T cell receptor beta chains from a single sample sequenced in a study of blood T cell repertoires in COVID-19. Profiling relied on immunoSEQ multiplex PCR, and the TCRdb table lists in-frame clones only, not all of them. The sample holds roughly 120,000 clones, 60% to 85% seen once. The sample comprised peripheral blood. These receptors all come from a man aged 65 to 85 with acute or convalescent COVID-19.

The rearrangement uses TRBV27 and TRBJ2-1, with 8 bases aligning to TRBD1. The germline CDR1 and CDR2 sequences are MNHEY and SMNVEV (reference sequence). Trimming removed 5 bases from V and 5 bases from J; junction bases left unmatched: 14. The CDR3 is 17 amino acids. CDR3 residues: CASSPKHTWTGNNEQFF. CDR3 in DNA: TGTGCCAGCAGTCCGAAACACACCTGGACAGGGAACAATGAGCAGTTCTTC.

This sequence joins TRBV12-3 or TRBV12-4 and TRBJ1-1; D not resolved. V lost 6 bases to trimming and J lost 3 bases, with 11 bases between them. The CDR3 totals 13 residues. CDR3 protein: CASSYPPYTEAFF. The CDR3 DNA follows: TGTGCCAGCAGCTACCCCCCTTACACTGAAGCTTTCTTT.

J is TRBJ1-5 and V is TRBV3-1 (or the pseudogene TRBV3-2); 7 positions match TRBD1. Germline CDR1 and CDR2: LGHDT and YNNKEL (reference sequence). The CDR3 is made up of 14 amino acids. Losses at the gene ends were 0 bases for V and 9 bases for J; bases not matched to a gene: 5. In DNA form, the CDR3 reads TGTGCCAGCAGCCAAGACACGACAGGGCCGCCCCAGCATTTT. It yields the protein CASSQDTTGPPQHF.

The rearrangement links TRBV5-1 to TRBJ2-5, with D possibly being TRBD2 (6 bases). V was trimmed by 1 base and J by 5 bases, leaving 15 bases between them. The CDR3 is made up of 15 amino acids. CDR1 SGHRS and CDR2 YFSETQ come from the germline V gene. As DNA, the CDR3 is TGCGCCAGCAGCTTGTCCCCGGGGGAGCGGGAGACCCAGTACTTC. This codes for CASSLSPGERETQYF.

The rearrangement joins TRBV5-1 to TRBJ2-7, with D possibly being TRBD2 (5 bases). Germline V gene data show CDR1 as SGHRS and CDR2 as YFSETQ. CDR3 length equals 15 residues. Trimming pared 0 bases from V and 1 base from J, leaving 11 bases between. CDR3 in DNA: TGCGCCAGCAGCTTGGGTGGAGGAGCTTCCTACGAGCAGTACTTC. Translation: CASSLGGGASYEQYF.

The genes are TRBV7-2 and TRBJ2-3; D remains ambiguous. Deletions cut 7 bases from V and 2 bases from J, with 10 bases between. Germline loops: CDR1 SGHTA, CDR2 FQGNSA. CDR3 length: 13 amino acids. CDR3 DNA sequence: TGTGCCAGCACCAGGCCTTACACAGATACGCAGTATTTT. This gives the protein CASTRPYTDTQYF. Complete variable domain (other parts from reference TRBV7-2 and TRBJ2-3): GAGVSQSPSNKVTEKGKDVELRCDPISGHTALYWYRQSLGQGLEFLIYFQGNSAPDKSGLPSDRFSAERTGGSVSTLTIQRTQQEDSAVYLCASTRPYTDTQYFGPGTRLTVL.

The V gene is TRBV7-2, the J gene TRBJ2-7, with 8 bases lining up with TRBD2. This CDR3 contains 15 residues. After removal of 4 bases from V and 6 bases from J, the junction contained 11 bases not matched to a gene. Germline V gene data show CDR1 as SGHTA and CDR2 as FQGNSA. CDR3 nucleotide sequence: TGTGCCAGCAGCTCCGCTCGTCGGGGGGGGTCCGAGCAGTACTTC. Amino acids: CASSSARRGGSEQYF.

This rearrangement joins TRBV6-9 to TRBJ2-7; TRBD1 matches at 10 bases. There are 16 residues in the CDR3. J gave up 5 bases and V 4 bases, and 11 bases lay outside the gene matches. Germline-derived CDR1 and CDR2 are MNHGY and SVAAGI. The CDR3 DNA sequence: TGTGCCAGCAGTTCGACCGTCGGGACAGGGGTCCACGAGCAGTACTTC. Its translation is CASSSTVGTGVHEQYF.

In its sample, this clone was seen once. The rearrangement uses TRBV7-8 and TRBJ2-7; 9 bases agree with TRBD1. V lost 10 bases and J lost 7; bases outside the gene matches: 14. CDR3 size: 14 residues. Germline V gene data show CDR1 as SGHVS and CDR2 as FQNEAQ. For the CDR3, the DNA is TGTGCCATCCAAGGGGGGACAGGGCATTTGGAGCAGTACTTC. Its translation is CAIQGGTGHLEQYF.

The chain employs TRBV6-5 and TRBJ2-5; maybe TRBD1 (6 bases). Trimming removed 6 bases at V and 5 bases at J, with 16 bases between. This CDR3 contains 14 residues. Looked up from germline, CDR1 is MNHEY and CDR2 is SVGAGI. The CDR3 sequence is CASRPPGGRETQYF. The CDR3 DNA reads TGTGCCAGCAGGCCCCCTGGGGGCAGGGAGACCCAGTACTTC.

This chain uses TRBV12-3 or TRBV12-4 with TRBJ2-7, with D tentatively TRBD2 (5 bases). V was pared by 2 bases and J by 7 bases, with 6 bases between. The CDR3 totals 11 residues. The CDR3 reads CASSLRGEQYF. CDR3 DNA sequence: TGTGCCAGCAGTTTAAGAGGGGAGCAGTACTTC.

V usage is TRBV11-2 and J usage is TRBJ1-1; D is ambiguous. Germline loops: CDR1 SGHAT, CDR2 FQNNGV. This CDR3 is 13 amino acids long. Trimming removed 5 bases from V and 2 bases from J, with 9 bases in between. CDR3 coding DNA: TGTGCCAGCAGCCCCCAAGCAAACACTGAAGCTTTCTTT. Protein: CASSPQANTEAFF.

The V gene is TRBV7-9, the J gene TRBJ1-4; D uncertain. The CDR3 length is 17 residues. Per germline, CDR1 SEHNR and CDR2 FQNEAQ (reference sequence). Trimming pared 5 bases from V and 4 bases from J, leaving 20 bases between. The CDR3 sequence: CASSDGLGINLNEKLFF. The CDR3 DNA reads TGTGCCAGCAGCGATGGACTCGGAATAAATCTTAATGAAAAACTGTTTTTT.

This sequence joins TRBV5-1 and TRBJ2-5, with 7 positions matching TRBD2. Germline-derived CDR1 and CDR2 are SGHRS and YFSETQ. CDR3 length equals 14 residues. Trimming removed 1 base from V and 4 bases from J; junction bases left unmatched: 4. Written as DNA, the CDR3 is TGCGCCAGCAGCTTGCCGGGGGGAGGAGAGACCCAGTACTTC. Its translation is CASSLPGGGETQYF.

This clone was recorded a few times. As DNA, the CDR3 is TGCGCCAGCAGCTTCCTCGCCGGCTCCTACGAGCAGTACTTC. This codes for CASSFLAGSYEQYF. The rearrangement uses TRBV5-1 and TRBJ2-7, with D uncertain. The germline V gene encodes CDR1 SGHRS and CDR2 YFSETQ. The germline V and J ends were trimmed by 2 bases and 0 bases, with 9 bases remaining between them. The CDR3 loop spans 14 amino acids.

The CDR3 loop is CASSLILGDTQYF. The CDR3 nucleotides are TGTGCCAGCAGCTTAATACTAGGGGATACGCAGTATTTT. The chain links TRBV7-2 to TRBJ2-3, with D maybe TRBD2 (5 bases). CDR3 length: 13 amino acids. V was pared by 2 bases and J by 6 bases, with 9 bases between. Germline CDR1 is SGHTA and CDR2 is FQGNSA.

The chain links TRBV9 to TRBJ2-1; 7 bases map to TRBD2. The CDR3 is 15 residues long. V lost 0 bases and J lost 6; bases outside the gene matches: 6. CDR1 is SGDLS and CDR2 is YYNGEE in the germline V gene. CDR3 in DNA: TGTGCCAGCAGCGTAGTGGCGGGAGTGGGCAATGAGCAGTTCTTC. Translated: CASSVVAGVGNEQFF.

The chain joins TRBV29-1 to TRBJ1-5; tentative D call: TRBD1 (5 bases). This CDR3 is built from 14 residues. Germline CDR1 reads SQVTM; CDR2 reads ANQGSEA. V was shortened by 5 bases and J by 3 bases, with 14 bases between the two germline ends. Here the CDR3 DNA reads TGCAGCGTTTCTGACTCAGGGTACAATCAGCCCCAGCATTTT. As protein: CSVSDSGYNQPQHF. The entire variable domain, with the rest obtained from reference TRBV29-1 and TRBJ1-5, is as follows: SAVISQKPSRDICQRGTSLTIQCQVDSQVTMMFWYRQQPGQSLTLIATANQGSEATYESGFVIDKFPISRPNLTFSTLTVSNMSPEDSSIYLCSVSDSGYNQPQHFGDGTRLSIL.

This chain joins TRBV28 and TRBJ2-3, with 10 bases matching TRBD2. V lost 2 bases and J lost 4; bases outside the gene matches: 3. Germline CDR1 is MDHEN and CDR2 is SYDVKM. The CDR3 totals 15 residues. The CDR3 DNA follows: TGTGCCAGCAGTTTAGAAGCGGGAGGGGCAGATACGCAGTATTTT. It codes for CASSLEAGGADTQYF.

The V call is TRBV19, the J call TRBJ2-1, with TRBD2 matching 13 bases. Unmatched junction bases numbered 5, after V lost 5 bases and J lost 7 bases. This CDR3 region has 15 residues. CDR1 LNHDA and CDR2 SQIVND come from the germline V gene (reference sequence). CDR3 bases: TGTGCCAGTAGTCCGACTAGCGGGAGGAGTAATGAGCAGTTCTTC. This encodes CASSPTSGRSNEQFF.

The rearrangement joins TRBV6-5 to TRBJ2-7; D is unresolved. With 0 bases removed from V and 2 bases from J, the gap between germline ends came to 8 bases. Germline assignment: CDR1 MNHEY and CDR2 SVGAGI. This CDR3 has 14 amino acids. CDR3 bases: TGTGCCAGCAGTTACTCGATGAGGACCTACGAGCAGTACTTC. Its translation is CASSYSMRTYEQYF.

This chain links TRBV30 with TRBJ2-1, with D tentatively TRBD2 (6 bases). The germline V gene encodes CDR1 GTSNPN and CDR2 SVGIG (reference sequence). The V end lost 4 bases, the J end lost 15 bases, and 22 bases lay between the germline ends. The CDR3 runs 13 residues. The CDR3 DNA sequence: TGTGCCTGGAACATCCGGCTAGCGCCGTTACGGTTCTTC. It codes for CAWNIRLAPLRFF.

The rearrangement joins TRBV12-3 or TRBV12-4 to TRBJ2-5, with D hard to call. The CDR3 has 12 amino acids. V lost 5 bases to trimming and J lost 7 bases, with 11 bases between them. The CDR3 bases are TGTGCCAGCAGTCCCGACTTCCGGACCCAGTACTTC. Translating it yields CASSPDFRTQYF.

There are a few counts of this clone. Because the CDR3's place on the DNA is in doubt, the DNA is left out and the CDR3 is given as listed by TCRdb. The genes are TRBV28 and TRBJ2-7; TRBD1 reflects the table's D call only, with no check against the DNA. The CDR3 totals 15 residues, both ends included. Germline assignment: CDR1 MDHEN and CDR2 SYDVKM. CDR3 sequence: CASILGRDPEGVQYF.

V is TRBV10-3 and J is TRBJ2-7; TRBD2 might be the D (5 bases). V gave up 6 bases and J gave up 0 bases, with 18 bases separating them. This CDR3 spans 16 amino acids. Germline V CDR1 and CDR2: ENHRY, SYGVKD. CDR3 nucleotides: TGTGCCATCAGCCCTACGAGCGGACCAGGCTCCTACGAGCAGTACTTC. Its protein product is CAISPTSGPGSYEQYF.